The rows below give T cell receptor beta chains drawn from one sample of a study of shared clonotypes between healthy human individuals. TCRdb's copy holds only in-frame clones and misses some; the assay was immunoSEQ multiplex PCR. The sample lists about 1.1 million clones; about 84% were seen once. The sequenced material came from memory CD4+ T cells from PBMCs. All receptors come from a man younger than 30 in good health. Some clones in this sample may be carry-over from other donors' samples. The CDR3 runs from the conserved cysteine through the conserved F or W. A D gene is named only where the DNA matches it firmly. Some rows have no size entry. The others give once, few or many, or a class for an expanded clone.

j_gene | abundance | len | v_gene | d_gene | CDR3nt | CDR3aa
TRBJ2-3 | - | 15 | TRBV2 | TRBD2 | TGTGCCAGCTCCGGACTAGCGGGAGTTACAGATACGCAGTATTTT | CASSGLAGVTDTQYF
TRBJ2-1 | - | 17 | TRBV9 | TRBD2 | TGTGCCAGCAGCCCCGAAGAAGGGACTAGCGGGATGAATGAGCAGTTCTTC | CASSPEEGTSGMNEQFF
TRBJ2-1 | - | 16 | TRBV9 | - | TGTGCCAGCAGCGTAGGACCTCCTCCCCCGTCACAGGAGCAGTTCTTC | CASSVGPPPPSQEQFF
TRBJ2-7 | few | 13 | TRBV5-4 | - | TGTGCCAGCAGCCCAGGACAGCGGTACGAGCAGTACTTC | CASSPGQRYEQYF
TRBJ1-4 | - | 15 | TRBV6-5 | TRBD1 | TGTGCCAGCAGTGGGCGAGGGACAGGGGTTGAAAAACTGTTTTTT | CASSGRGTGVEKLFF
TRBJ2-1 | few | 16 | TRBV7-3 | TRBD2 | TGTGCCAGCAGCCTTCAGGTTGGGACTAGCGGGGTGGGGCAGTTCTTC | CASSLQVGTSGVGQFF
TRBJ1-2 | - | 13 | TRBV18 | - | TGTGCCAGCTCAGACCGGGACCTGCGGGGCTACACCTTC | CASSDRDLRGYTF
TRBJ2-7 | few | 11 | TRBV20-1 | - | TGCAGTGCTAGCAGCAACTACGAGCAGTACTTC | CSASSNYEQYF
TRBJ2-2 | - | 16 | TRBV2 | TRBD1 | TGTGCCAGCAGTCGACAGGGGGCGACGCTTTCCGGGGAGCTGTTTTTT | CASSRQGATLSGELFF
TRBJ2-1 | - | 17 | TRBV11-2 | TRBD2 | TGTGCCAGCAGCTTAGATCTAGCGGGAGCGGTCGGCGGTGAGCAGTTCTTC | CASSLDLAGAVGGEQFF
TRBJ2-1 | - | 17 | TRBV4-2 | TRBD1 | TGTGCCAGCAGCCAAGTTGGCTCTAGGGGGCTCTACAATGAGCAGTTCTTC | CASSQVGSRGLYNEQFF
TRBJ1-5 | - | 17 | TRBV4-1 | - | TGCGCCAGCAGCCAAGAGTCCAGGGCCTATAGCAATCAGCCCCAGCATTTT | CASSQESRAYSNQPQHF
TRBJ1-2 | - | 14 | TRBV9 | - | TGTGCCAGCAGCCCCACTCAGCAGACTACTGGCTACACCTTC | CASSPTQQTTGYTF
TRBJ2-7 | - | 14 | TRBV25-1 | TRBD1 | TGTGCCAGCAGCACCGGGACAGGGGACTACGAGCAGTACTTC | CASSTGTGDYEQYF
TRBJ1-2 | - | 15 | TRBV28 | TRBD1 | TGTGCCAGCAGTCCTAGTCATGGGACAGCCGTGGGCTACACCTTC | CASSPSHGTAVGYTF
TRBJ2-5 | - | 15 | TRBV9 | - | TGTGCCAGCAGCGTAGTTGGGGGATGGGGGGAGACCCAGTACTTC | CASSVVGGWGETQYF
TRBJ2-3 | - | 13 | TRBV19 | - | TGTGCCAGTAGTATATCAGGGGCAGATACGCAGTATTTT | CASSISGADTQYF
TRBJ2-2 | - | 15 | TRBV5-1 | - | TGCGCCAGCAGCTTGTATACCCCGGGCACCGGGGAGCTGTTTTTT | CASSLYTPGTGELFF
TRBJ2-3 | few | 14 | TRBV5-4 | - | TGTGCCAGCAGCTTGTTGCGGGATCAAGATACGCAGTATTTT | CASSLLRDQDTQYF
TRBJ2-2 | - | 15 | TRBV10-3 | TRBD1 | TGTGCCATCAGGGTAACAGGGGCCGACACCGGGGAGCTGTTTTTT | CAIRVTGADTGELFF
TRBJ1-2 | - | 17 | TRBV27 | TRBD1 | TGTGCCAGCAGTTCGAAGCGGACAGGCCCCCAAGCGTATGGCTACACCTTC | CASSSKRTGPQAYGYTF
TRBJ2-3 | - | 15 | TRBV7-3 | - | TGTGCCAGCAGCTTAATCGGAGGAAGCACAGATACGCAGTATTTT | CASSLIGGSTDTQYF